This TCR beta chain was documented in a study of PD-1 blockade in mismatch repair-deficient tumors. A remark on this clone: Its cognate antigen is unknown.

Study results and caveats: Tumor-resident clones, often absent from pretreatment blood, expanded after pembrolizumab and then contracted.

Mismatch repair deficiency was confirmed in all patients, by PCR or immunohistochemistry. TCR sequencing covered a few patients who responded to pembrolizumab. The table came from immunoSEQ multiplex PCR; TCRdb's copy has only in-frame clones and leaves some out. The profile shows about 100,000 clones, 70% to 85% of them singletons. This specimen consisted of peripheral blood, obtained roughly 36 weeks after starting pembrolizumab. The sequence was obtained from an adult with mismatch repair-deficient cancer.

This CDR3 reads CASSLAWDRGDTEAFF. CDR3 DNA: TGCGCCAGCAGCCTCGCCTGGGACAGGGGGGACACTGAAGCTTTCTTT. The chain is built from TRBV4-1 and TRBJ1-1, with 11 bases fitting TRBD1. CDR1 and CDR2 from the germline V gene are MGHRA and YSYEKL. V lost 4 bases and J lost 3; bases outside the gene matches: 7. CDR3 size: 16 residues.